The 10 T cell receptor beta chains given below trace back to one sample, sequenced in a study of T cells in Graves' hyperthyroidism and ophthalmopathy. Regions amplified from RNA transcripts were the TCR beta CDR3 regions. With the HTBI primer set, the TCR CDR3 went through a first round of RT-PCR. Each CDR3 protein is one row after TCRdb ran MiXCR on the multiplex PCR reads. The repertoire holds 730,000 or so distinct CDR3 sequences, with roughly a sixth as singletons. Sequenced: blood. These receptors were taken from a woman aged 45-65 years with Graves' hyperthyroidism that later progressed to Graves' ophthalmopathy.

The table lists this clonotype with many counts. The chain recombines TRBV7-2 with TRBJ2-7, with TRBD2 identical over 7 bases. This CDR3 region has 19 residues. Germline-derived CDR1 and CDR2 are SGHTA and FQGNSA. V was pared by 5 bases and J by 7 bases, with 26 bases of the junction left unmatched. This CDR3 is CASSPRGSGSSGARREQYF. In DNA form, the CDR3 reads TGTGCCAGCAGCCCCCGTGGATCAGGGTCGAGCGGGGCTCGGAGGGAGCAGTACTTC.

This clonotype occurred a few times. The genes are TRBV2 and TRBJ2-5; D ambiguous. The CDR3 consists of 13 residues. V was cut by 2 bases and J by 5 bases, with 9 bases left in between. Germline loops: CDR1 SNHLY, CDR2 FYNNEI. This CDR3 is CASSEFLSETQYF. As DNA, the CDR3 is TGTGCCAGCAGTGAATTTTTAAGCGAGACCCAGTACTTC.

CDR3 DNA sequence: TGTGCCAGCAGTTTATCGTTGCCAGGGAGGGCGACTGAAGCTTTCTTT. This encodes CASSLSLPGRATEAFF. V and J are TRBV27 and TRBJ1-1; D perhaps matches TRBD1 (5 bases). This CDR3 has 16 residues. Trimming removed 0 bases at V and 5 bases at J, with 16 bases between. Germline-derived CDR1 and CDR2 are MNHEY and SMNVEV (reference sequence).

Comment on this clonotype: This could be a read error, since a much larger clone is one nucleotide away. In nucleotides, the CDR3 is TGTGCCAGCAGGGTAGCGGGGGGGCGAGATGAGCAGTTCTTC. Translated, it gives CASRVAGGRDEQFF. This chain uses TRBV3-1 with TRBJ2-1, with 11 bases that match TRBD2. The length of the CDR3 is 14 residues. Trimming at V came to 6 bases and at J to 8 bases, leaving 6 bases not matched to a gene. CDR1 and CDR2 (germline): LGHDT, YNNKEL (reference sequence).

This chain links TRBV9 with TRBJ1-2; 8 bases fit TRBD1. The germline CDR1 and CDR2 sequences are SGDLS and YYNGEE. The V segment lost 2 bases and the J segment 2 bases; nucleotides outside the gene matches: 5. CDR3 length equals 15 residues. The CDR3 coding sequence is TGTGCCAGCAGCGTGGAAGGACAGGGAAACTATGGCTACACCTTC. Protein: CASSVEGQGNYGYTF.

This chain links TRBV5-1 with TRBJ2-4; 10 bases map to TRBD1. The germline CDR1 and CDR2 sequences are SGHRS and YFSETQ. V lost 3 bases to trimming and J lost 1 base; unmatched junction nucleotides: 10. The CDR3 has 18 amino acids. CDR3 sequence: CASSSPGQGPGAKNIQYF. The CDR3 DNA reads TGCGCCAGCAGCTCACCGGGACAGGGGCCTGGGGCCAAAAACATTCAGTACTTC.

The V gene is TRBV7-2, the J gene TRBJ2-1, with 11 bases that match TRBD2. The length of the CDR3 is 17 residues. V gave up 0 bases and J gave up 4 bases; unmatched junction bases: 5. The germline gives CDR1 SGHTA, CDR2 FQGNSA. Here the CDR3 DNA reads TGTGCCAGCAGCTTAGCCCTACTAGCGGGGGATTACAATGAGCAGTTCTTC. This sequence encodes CASSLALLAGDYNEQFF.

The CDR3, as DNA: TGTGCCAGCAGCGGCATCAAGGTCTATGGCTACACCTTC. Its translation is CASSGIKVYGYTF. The chain joins TRBV9 to TRBJ1-2; D ambiguous. The V gene's germline CDR1 is SGDLS and CDR2 YYNGEE. CDR3 length: 13 amino acids. V was shortened by 3 bases and J by 4 bases, with 10 bases between the two germline ends.

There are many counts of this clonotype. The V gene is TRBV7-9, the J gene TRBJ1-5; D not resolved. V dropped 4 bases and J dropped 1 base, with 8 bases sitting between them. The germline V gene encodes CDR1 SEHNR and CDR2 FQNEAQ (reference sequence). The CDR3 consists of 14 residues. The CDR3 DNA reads TGTGCCAGCAGCTCACTAGCGAGCAATCAGCCCCAGCATTTT. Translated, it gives CASSSLASNQPQHF. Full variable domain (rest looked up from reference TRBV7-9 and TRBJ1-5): DTGVSQNPRHKITKRGQNVTFRCDPISEHNRLYWYRQTLGQGPEFLTYFQNEAQLEKSRLLSDRFSAERPKGSFSTLEIQRTEQGDSAMYLCASSSLASNQPQHFGDGTRLSIL.

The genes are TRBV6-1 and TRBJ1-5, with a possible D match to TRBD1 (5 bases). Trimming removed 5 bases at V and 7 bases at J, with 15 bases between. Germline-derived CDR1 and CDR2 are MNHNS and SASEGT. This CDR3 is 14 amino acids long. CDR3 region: CASSWGLGGQPQHF. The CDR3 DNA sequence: TGTGCCAGCAGTTGGGGACTTGGAGGACAGCCCCAGCATTTT.